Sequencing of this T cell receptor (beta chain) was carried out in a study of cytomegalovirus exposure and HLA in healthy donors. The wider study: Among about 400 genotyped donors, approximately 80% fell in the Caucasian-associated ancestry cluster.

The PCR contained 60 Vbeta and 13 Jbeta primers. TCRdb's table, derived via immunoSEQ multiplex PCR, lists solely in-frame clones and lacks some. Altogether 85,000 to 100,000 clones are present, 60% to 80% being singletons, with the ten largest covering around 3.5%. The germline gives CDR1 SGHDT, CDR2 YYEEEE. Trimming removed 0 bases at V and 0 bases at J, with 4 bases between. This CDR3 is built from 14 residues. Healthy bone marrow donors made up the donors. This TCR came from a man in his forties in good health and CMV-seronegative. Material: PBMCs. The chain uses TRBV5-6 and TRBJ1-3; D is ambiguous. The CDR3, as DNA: TGTGCCAGCAGCTTGGGCAGCTCTGGAAACACCATATATTTT. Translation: CASSLGSSGNTIYF.